This T cell receptor (beta chain) was recovered during a study of radiation and T cells in renal cell carcinoma. Study summary: Nephrectomy followed 15 Gy stereotactic body radiation by 4 weeks. Whole-study findings and limits: Without pretreatment biopsies, baseline tumor clonotype presence was undetermined. In blood, top tumor clones expanded by 2 weeks, shrinking by 4.

For this clone: The antigen is unknown.

Germline V CDR1 and CDR2: SEHNR, FQNEAQ (reference sequence). The CDR3 totals 16 residues. Trimming cost V 4 bases and J 5 bases, with 21 bases left between them. As to time point: blood 2 weeks post-SBRT. The sample's treatment: 15 Gy SBRT to primary tumor, nephrectomy 4 weeks later. The patient's renal cell carcinoma had clear cell pathology. Sequenced by immunoSEQ multiplex PCR; TCRdb stores in-frame clones only, minus some. The table shows some 130,000 clones, with approximately 75% occurring only once. The starting material was blood, obtained from a patient whose treatment included radiotherapy and nephrectomy. This clonotype originated in an older woman with renal cell carcinoma. The rearrangement links TRBV7-9 to TRBJ2-7; D uncertain. The CDR3 region is CASSSSSDPAGDEQYF. The CDR3 region has the DNA TGTGCCAGCAGCTCTTCCTCGGACCCTGCTGGGGACGAGCAGTACTTC.